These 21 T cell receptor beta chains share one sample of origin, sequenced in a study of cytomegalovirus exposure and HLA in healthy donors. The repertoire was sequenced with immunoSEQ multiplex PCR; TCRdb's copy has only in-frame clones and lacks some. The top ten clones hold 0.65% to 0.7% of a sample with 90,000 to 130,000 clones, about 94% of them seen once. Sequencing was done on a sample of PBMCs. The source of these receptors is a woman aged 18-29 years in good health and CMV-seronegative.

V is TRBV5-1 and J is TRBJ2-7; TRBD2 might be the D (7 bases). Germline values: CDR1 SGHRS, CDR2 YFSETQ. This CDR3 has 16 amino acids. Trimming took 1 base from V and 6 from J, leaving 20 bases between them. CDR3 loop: CASSLYVRGAGVEQYF. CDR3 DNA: TGCGCCAGCAGCTTGTACGTCCGGGGGGCCGGTGTCGAGCAGTACTTC.

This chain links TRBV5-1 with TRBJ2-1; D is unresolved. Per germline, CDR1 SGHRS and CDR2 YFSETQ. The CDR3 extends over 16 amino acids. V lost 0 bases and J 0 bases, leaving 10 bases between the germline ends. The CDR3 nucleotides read TGCGCCAGCAGCTTGGAGCCAAGGAGCTCCTACAATGAGCAGTTCTTC. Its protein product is CASSLEPRSSYNEQFF.

CDR3 sequence (DNA): TGTGCCAGCAGCTTAGCACCTGGCGGGACTGAAGCTTTCTTT. This translates into CASSLAPGGTEAFF. The V and J genes are TRBV7-6 and TRBJ1-1; the D is unclear. The CDR3 extends over 14 amino acids. In germline, CDR1 is SGHVS, CDR2 FNYEAQ. V lost 0 bases to trimming and J lost 5 bases, with 10 bases between them.

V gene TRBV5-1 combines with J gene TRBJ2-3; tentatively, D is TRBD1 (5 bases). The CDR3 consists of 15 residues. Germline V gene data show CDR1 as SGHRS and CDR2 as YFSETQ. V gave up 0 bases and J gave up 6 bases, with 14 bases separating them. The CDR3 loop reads CASSLEVSQADTQYF. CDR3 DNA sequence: TGCGCCAGCAGCTTGGAGGTGTCACAGGCGGATACGCAGTATTTT.

The CDR3 DNA is TGTGCCAGCAGCTTGGGGGTCGGGAGCGGGGAAAGGGCTTTCTTT. Residues: CASSLGVGSGERAFF. The chain links TRBV5-4 to TRBJ1-1; D is ambiguous. Trimming took off 0 bases at V and 11 bases at J, with 20 bases between the two ends. Germline CDR1 and CDR2: SGHNT and YYREEE (reference sequence). CDR3 length equals 15 residues.

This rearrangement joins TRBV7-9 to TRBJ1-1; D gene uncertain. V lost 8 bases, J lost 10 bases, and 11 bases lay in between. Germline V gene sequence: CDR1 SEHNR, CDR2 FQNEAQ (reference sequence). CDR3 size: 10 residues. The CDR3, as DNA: TGTGCCAGCCTACCCAACGGAGCTTTCTTT. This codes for CASLPNGAFF.

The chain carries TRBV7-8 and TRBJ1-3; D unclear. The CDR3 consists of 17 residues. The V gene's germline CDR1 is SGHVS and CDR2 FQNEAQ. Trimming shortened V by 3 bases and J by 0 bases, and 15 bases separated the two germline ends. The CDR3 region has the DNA TGTGCCAGCAGCTTTAACGCCGAGGCTTTCTCTGGAAACACCATATATTTT. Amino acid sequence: CASSFNAEAFSGNTIYF.

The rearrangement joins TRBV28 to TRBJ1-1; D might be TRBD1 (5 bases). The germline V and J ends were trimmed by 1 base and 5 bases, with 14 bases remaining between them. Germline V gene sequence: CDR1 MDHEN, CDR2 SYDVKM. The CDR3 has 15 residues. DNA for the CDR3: TGTGCCAGCAGTTTATATCAGGGTATGGGGACTGAAGCTTTCTTT. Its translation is CASSLYQGMGTEAFF.

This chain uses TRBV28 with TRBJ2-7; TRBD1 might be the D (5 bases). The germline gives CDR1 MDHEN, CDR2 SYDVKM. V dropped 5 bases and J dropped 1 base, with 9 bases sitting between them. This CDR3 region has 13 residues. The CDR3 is CASSRRDSYEQYF. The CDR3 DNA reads TGTGCCAGCAGTCGCAGGGATTCCTACGAGCAGTACTTC.

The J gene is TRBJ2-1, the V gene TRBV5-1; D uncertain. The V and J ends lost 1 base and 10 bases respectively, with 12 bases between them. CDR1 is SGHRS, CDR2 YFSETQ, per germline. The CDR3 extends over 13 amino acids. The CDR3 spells CASSLHLGSEQFF. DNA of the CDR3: TGCGCCAGCAGCTTGCACCTCGGGTCGGAGCAGTTCTTC. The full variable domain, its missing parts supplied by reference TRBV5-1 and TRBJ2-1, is KAGVTQTPRYLIKTRGQQVTLSCSPISGHRSVSWYQQTPGQGLQFLFEYFSETQRNKGNFPGRFSGRQFSNSRSEMNVSTLELGDSALYLCASSLHLGSEQFFGPGTRLTVL.

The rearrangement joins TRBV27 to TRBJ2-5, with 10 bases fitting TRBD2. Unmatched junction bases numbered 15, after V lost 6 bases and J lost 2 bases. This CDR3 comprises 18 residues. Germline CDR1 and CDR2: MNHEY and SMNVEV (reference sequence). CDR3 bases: TGTGCCAGCAGAAAGGGAAGCGGGGGGGCGGAATGGCAAGAGACCCAGTACTTC. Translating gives CASRKGSGGAEWQETQYF.

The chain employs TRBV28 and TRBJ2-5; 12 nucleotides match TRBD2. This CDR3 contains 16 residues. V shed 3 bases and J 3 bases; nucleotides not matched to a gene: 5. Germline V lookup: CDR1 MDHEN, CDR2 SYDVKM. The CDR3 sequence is CASSFTSGGRKETQYF. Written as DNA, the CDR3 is TGTGCCAGCAGTTTTACTAGCGGGGGGAGAAAAGAGACCCAGTACTTC.

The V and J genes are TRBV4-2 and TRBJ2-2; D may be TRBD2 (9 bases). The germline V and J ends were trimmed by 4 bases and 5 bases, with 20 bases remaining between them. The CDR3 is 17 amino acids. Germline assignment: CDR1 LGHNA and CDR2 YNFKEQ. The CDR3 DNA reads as TGTGCCAGCAGCCGCGGGGGGGGGACAGGAGAGACCGGGGAGCTGTTTTTT. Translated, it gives CASSRGGGTGETGELFF.

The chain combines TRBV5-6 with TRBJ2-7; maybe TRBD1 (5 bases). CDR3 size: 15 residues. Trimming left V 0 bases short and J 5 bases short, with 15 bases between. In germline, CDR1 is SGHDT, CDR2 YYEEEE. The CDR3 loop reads CASSLALGPTDEQYF. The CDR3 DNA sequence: TGTGCCAGCAGCTTGGCCCTGGGGCCGACGGACGAGCAGTACTTC.

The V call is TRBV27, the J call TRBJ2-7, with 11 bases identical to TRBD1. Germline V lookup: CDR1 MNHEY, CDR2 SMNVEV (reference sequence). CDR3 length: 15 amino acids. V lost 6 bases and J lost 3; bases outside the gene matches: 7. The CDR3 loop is CASSSRGQGVYEQYF. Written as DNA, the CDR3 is TGTGCCAGCAGCTCCCGGGGACAGGGGGTCTACGAGCAGTACTTC.

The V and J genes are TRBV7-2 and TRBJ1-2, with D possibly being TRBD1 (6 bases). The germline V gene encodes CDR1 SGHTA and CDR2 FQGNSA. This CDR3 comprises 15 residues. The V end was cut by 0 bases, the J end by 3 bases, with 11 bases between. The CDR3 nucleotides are TGTGCCAGCAGCTTAGCCGGGACATCCGACTATGGCTACACCTTC. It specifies CASSLAGTSDYGYTF.

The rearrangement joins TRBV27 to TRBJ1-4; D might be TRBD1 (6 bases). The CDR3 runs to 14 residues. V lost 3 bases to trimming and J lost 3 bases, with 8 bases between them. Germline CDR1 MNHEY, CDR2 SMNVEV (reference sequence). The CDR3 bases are TGTGCCAGCAGTTTCAGGGGTTCTAATGAAAAACTGTTTTTT. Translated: CASSFRGSNEKLFF.

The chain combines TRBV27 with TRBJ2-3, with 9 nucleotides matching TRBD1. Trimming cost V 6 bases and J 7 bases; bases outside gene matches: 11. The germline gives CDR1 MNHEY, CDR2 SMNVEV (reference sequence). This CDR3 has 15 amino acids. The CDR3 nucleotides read TGTGCCAGCAGACTACCGGGACAGGGCTCGTATACGCAGTATTTT. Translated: CASRLPGQGSYTQYF.

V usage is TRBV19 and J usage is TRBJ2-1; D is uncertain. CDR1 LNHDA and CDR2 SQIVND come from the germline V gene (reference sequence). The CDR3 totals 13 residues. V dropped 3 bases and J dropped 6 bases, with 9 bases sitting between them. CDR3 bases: TGTGCCAGTAGTATCCTGTCCGGCAATGAGCAGTTCTTC. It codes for CASSILSGNEQFF.

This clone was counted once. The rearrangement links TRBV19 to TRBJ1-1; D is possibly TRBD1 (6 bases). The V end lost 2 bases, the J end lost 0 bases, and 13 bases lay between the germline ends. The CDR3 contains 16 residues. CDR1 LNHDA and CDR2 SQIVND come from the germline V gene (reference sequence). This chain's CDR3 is CASSIPRTVMNTEAFF. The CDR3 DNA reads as TGTGCCAGTAGTATACCGCGGACAGTAATGAACACTGAAGCTTTCTTT.

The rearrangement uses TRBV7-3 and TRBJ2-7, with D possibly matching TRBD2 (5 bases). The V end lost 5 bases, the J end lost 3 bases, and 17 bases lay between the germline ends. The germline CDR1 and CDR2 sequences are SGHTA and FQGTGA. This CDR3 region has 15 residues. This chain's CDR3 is CASSPAPTGSYEQYF. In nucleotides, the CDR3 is TGTGCCAGCAGCCCCGCCCCGACGGGGAGCTACGAGCAGTACTTC.